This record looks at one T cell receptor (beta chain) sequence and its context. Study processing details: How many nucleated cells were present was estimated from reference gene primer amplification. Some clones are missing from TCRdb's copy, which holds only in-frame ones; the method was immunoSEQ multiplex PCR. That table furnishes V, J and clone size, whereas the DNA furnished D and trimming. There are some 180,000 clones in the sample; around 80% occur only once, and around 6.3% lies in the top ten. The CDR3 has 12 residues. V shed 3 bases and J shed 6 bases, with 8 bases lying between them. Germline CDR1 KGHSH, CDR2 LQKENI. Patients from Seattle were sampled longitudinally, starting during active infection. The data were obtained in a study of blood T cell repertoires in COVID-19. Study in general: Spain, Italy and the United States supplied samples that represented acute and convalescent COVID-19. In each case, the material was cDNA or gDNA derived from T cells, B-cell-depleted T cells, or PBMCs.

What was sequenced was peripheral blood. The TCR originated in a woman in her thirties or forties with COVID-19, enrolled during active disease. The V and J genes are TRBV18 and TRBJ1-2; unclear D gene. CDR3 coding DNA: TGTGCCAGCTCACCGCAAGAGAATGGCTACACCTTC. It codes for CASSPQENGYTF. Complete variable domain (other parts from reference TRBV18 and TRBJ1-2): NAGVMQNPRHLVRRRGQEARLRCSPMKGHSHVYWYRQLPEEGLKFMVYLQKENIIDESGMPKERFSAEFPKEGPSILRIQQVVRGDSAAYFCASSPQENGYTFGSGTRLTVV.